This paragraph covers one TCR beta chain sequence. Antigen unknown. The data originate from a study of Ad26.COV2.S vaccination and SARS-CoV-2 variants. At the level of the study: Sample donor was a member of the COV1001 Ad26.COV2.S trial arm.

V lost 2 bases to trimming and J lost 1 base; unmatched junction nucleotides: 3. This CDR3 region has 15 residues. The germline V gene has CDR1 MNHEY and CDR2 SVGAGI. Libraries were prepared by immunoSEQ multiplex PCR; TCRdb keeps only in-frame clonotypes and omits some of them. Of fewer than 400,000 clones listed, approximately 86% are singletons. Findings and limits, study-wide: Breadth of non-spike TCRs did not differ between vaccinees and placebo recipients. Vaccine recipients showed a spike-specific TCR breadth that was higher than in placebo recipients.

Regarding treatment: some 20 received Ad26.COV2.S at low or high dose, single or two shots; about 5 received placebo; per-sample allocation not given. Repertoires come from day 63 after the first vaccine or placebo injection. The clonotype comes from a person aged 18-60 years who received the Ad26.COV2.S COVID-19 vaccine or a placebo. The source was peripheral blood, collected in a trial of Ad26.COV2.S vaccine versus placebo. The chain joins TRBV6-5 to TRBJ2-3; 7 bases are shared with TRBD2. CDR3 sequence (DNA): TGTGCCAGCAGTTACGGGGGGGACCGCACAGATACGCAGTATTTT. Translated, it gives CASSYGGDRTDTQYF.